These 30 T cell receptor beta chains came from one sample sequenced in a study of siplizumab effects on memory and regulatory T cells (dated by TCRdb to between 2018 and 2021). Library preparation used the immunoSEQ multiplex PCR assay. TCRdb took over this immuneACCESS table, retaining in-frame rearrangements with V and J assigned. Such tables are incomplete; in checked studies, under half of the missing clones stem from an unresolved V gene, and the remainder is unexplained. Within this sample are 110,000 or so clones, with 93% of them counted one time only. Of the sample, around 0.15% falls within the top ten clones. Sequenced sample: non-Treg CD4+ T cells sorted from blood. Sample cell subset or site, as interpreted from the label and publication: FACS-sorted unstimulated CD4+ non-regulatory T cells. These TCRs come from a human donor in good health.

The CDR3 region has the DNA TGTGCCTGCCAGGGAAATGCCTACGAGCAGTACTTC. This gives the protein CACQGNAYEQYF. V usage is TRBV30 and J usage is TRBJ2-7; D may be TRBD1 (5 bases). The CDR3 extends over 12 amino acids. V shed 6 bases and J shed 2 bases, with 11 bases lying between them. The V gene's germline CDR1 is GTSNPN and CDR2 SVGIG (reference sequence).

The chain carries TRBV2 and TRBJ2-5, with 7 bases identical to TRBD1. Germline loops: CDR1 SNHLY, CDR2 FYNNEI. V was pared by 2 bases and J by 2 bases, with 2 bases of the junction left unmatched. The CDR3 extends over 14 amino acids. This CDR3 reads CASSEWDSQETQYF. The CDR3 DNA sequence: TGTGCCAGCAGTGAATGGGACAGTCAAGAGACCCAGTACTTC.

This chain links TRBV5-1 with TRBJ2-5, with unresolved D. V was shortened by 5 bases and J by 2 bases, with 4 bases between the two germline ends. Germline loops: CDR1 SGHRS, CDR2 YFSETQ. The CDR3 has 11 residues. In DNA, the CDR3 is TGCGCCAGCAGGGCTCAAGAGACCCAGTACTTC. Its protein is CASRAQETQYF.

The chain is built from TRBV6-1 and TRBJ1-3; 8 bases align to TRBD1. The CDR3 covers 14 residues. V trimming: 8 bases; J trimming: 2 bases; junction bases outside the gene matches: 5. Germline V gene data show CDR1 as MNHNS and CDR2 as SASEGT. The CDR3 DNA sequence: TGTGCCAGCCGCCCGACAGGGGCTGGAAACACCATATATTTT. Encoded protein: CASRPTGAGNTIYF.

Worth noting for this clone: Other DNA sequences of this sample code for an identical CDR3. The chain couples TRBV18 to TRBJ1-2, with D maybe TRBD1 (5 bases). There are 13 residues in the CDR3. V gave up 3 bases and J gave up 2 bases, with 7 bases separating them. Germline values: CDR1 KGHSH, CDR2 LQKENI. This CDR3 is CASSPDRNYGYTF. The CDR3 bases are TGTGCCAGCTCACCCGACAGAAACTATGGCTACACCTTC.

The chain has TRBV2 and TRBJ2-7; no definite D call. The CDR3 covers 13 residues. Trimming left V 5 bases short and J 3 bases short, with 11 bases between. Germline V gene lookup returns CDR1 SNHLY and CDR2 FYNNEI. CDR3 in DNA: TGTGCCAGCAGTACCGGGCCATTCTACGAGCAGTACTTC. It yields the protein CASSTGPFYEQYF.

The V call is TRBV19, the J call TRBJ2-5, with TRBD1 matching over 11 bases. This CDR3 has 17 amino acids. Germline trimming cut 0 bases from V and 4 bases from J; bases unmatched to any gene: 7. Per the germline V gene, CDR1 is LNHDA and CDR2 is SQIVND (reference sequence). The CDR3 DNA reads TGTGCCAGTAGTATAGAAAGCGGACAGGGGGCTGGAGAGACCCAGTACTTC. Its translation is CASSIESGQGAGETQYF. Full variable domain (outside the CDR3, taken from reference TRBV19 and TRBJ2-5): DGGITQSPKYLFRKEGQNVTLSCEQNLNHDAMYWYRQDPGQGLRLIYYSQIVNDFQKGDIAEGYSVSREKKESFPLTVTSAQKNPTAFYLCASSIESGQGAGETQYFGPGTRLLVL.

For the CDR3, the DNA is TGTGCCAGCAGCGGAATTACATACTCTGGAAACACCATATATTTT. It translates to CASSGITYSGNTIYF. The rearrangement joins TRBV9 to TRBJ1-3; D gene ambiguous. Germline V lookup: CDR1 SGDLS, CDR2 YYNGEE. The ends were cut back, 3 bases at V and 0 bases at J, with 10 bases in the middle. The CDR3 runs 15 residues.

This rearrangement joins TRBV6-5 to TRBJ2-7; 7 bases match TRBD2. The trim removed 3 bases at V and 2 bases at J, leaving 7 bases unmatched. The CDR3 totals 15 residues. Germline V gene data show CDR1 as MNHEY and CDR2 as SVGAGI. The CDR3 coding sequence is TGTGCCAGCAGTTATGACGGACTAGGTCCCTACGAGCAGTACTTC. It encodes CASSYDGLGPYEQYF.

The chain combines TRBV4-1 with TRBJ2-7; D might be TRBD2 (6 bases). The CDR3 is 14 residues long. Trimming took off 1 base at V and 6 bases at J, with 13 bases between the two ends. Germline V CDR1 and CDR2: MGHRA, YSYEKL. The CDR3 is CASSQVPGVVEQYF. The CDR3 bases are TGCGCCAGCAGCCAAGTGCCGGGAGTGGTCGAGCAGTACTTC.

The J gene is TRBJ2-5, the V gene TRBV7-6, with D perhaps matching TRBD2 (6 bases). Germline-derived CDR1 and CDR2 are SGHVS and FNYEAQ. This CDR3 contains 13 residues. V dropped 5 bases and J dropped 2 bases, with 9 bases sitting between them. CDR3 nucleotides: TGTGCCAGCAGCGAGGGACTTCAAGAGACCCAGTACTTC. Its protein is CASSEGLQETQYF.

The V gene is TRBV4-1, the J gene TRBJ1-2; 12 bases line up with TRBD1. V lost 4 bases and J lost 4; bases outside the gene matches: 7. CDR3 length: 16 residues. Germline-derived CDR1 and CDR2 are MGHRA and YSYEKL. This chain's CDR3 is CASSRGGQGASYGYTF. CDR3 nucleotide sequence: TGCGCCAGCAGCCGAGGGGGACAGGGGGCTTCCTATGGCTACACCTTC.

The chain couples TRBV18 to TRBJ1-1; 7 bases line up with TRBD1. Germline values: CDR1 KGHSH, CDR2 LQKENI. The trim removed 5 bases at V and 3 bases at J, leaving 15 bases unmatched. CDR3 size: 17 residues. This CDR3 reads CASSKNFRDSGDTEAFF. The CDR3 region has the DNA TGTGCCAGCTCAAAAAACTTCCGGGACAGCGGAGACACTGAAGCTTTCTTT.

The J gene is TRBJ2-5, the V gene TRBV2, with D hard to call. With 3 bases removed from V and 5 bases from J, the gap between germline ends came to 13 bases. This CDR3 is built from 14 residues. CDR1 and CDR2 from the germline V gene are SNHLY and FYNNEI. CDR3 sequence reads: CASSDSRWWETQYF. DNA of the CDR3: TGTGCCAGCAGTGATTCTAGATGGTGGGAGACCCAGTACTTC. The variable domain in full, completed from reference TRBV2 and TRBJ2-5, reads EPEVTQTPSHQVTQMGQEVILRCVPISNHLYFYWYRQILGQKVEFLVSFYNNEISEKSEIFDDQFSVERPDGSNFTLKIRSTKLEDSAMYFCASSDSRWWETQYFGPGTRLLVL.

This chain links TRBV18 with TRBJ2-2, with D unresolved. The V and J ends lost 3 bases and 7 bases respectively, with 6 bases between them. In germline, CDR1 is KGHSH, CDR2 LQKENI. The CDR3 runs to 12 residues. DNA of the CDR3: TGTGCCAGCTCACCCGGCCTCGGGGAGCTGTTTTTT. This codes for CASSPGLGELFF.

The V call is TRBV28, the J call TRBJ2-7; no clear D gene. The CDR3 is 14 amino acids. Trimming took 3 bases from V and 6 from J, leaving 15 bases between them. Germline V CDR1 and CDR2: MDHEN, SYDVKM. The CDR3 protein is CASSFGPGPAEQYF. The CDR3 DNA reads TGTGCCAGCAGTTTTGGCCCCGGACCCGCCGAGCAGTACTTC.

This chain links TRBV10-3 with TRBJ1-1; 11 bases align to TRBD1. This CDR3 has 15 amino acids. CDR1 and CDR2 (germline): ENHRY, SYGVKD. The J segment lost 4 bases and the V segment lost 0 bases, leaving 1 base of the junction unmatched. Here the CDR3 DNA reads TGTGCCATCAGTGAGTCGGGGACAGGGGGCACTGAAGCTTTCTTT. Its protein is CAISESGTGGTEAFF.

The chain joins TRBV19 to TRBJ2-1, with 12 bases identical to TRBD2. Per the germline V gene, CDR1 is LNHDA and CDR2 is SQIVND (reference sequence). CDR3 length equals 16 residues. V trimming: 3 bases; J trimming: 8 bases; junction bases outside the gene matches: 8. CDR3 sequence (DNA): TGTGCCAGTAGTATCGGTCCTAGCGGGGGGGCAGATGAGCAGTTCTTC. Amino acids: CASSIGPSGGADEQFF.

This clone was seen more than once but under ten times. The CDR3 DNA reads as TGCGCCAGCAGCCGGGAGCAGGGGATCGGGGAAAAACTGTTTTTT. Protein product: CASSREQGIGEKLFF. This sequence joins TRBV4-3 and TRBJ1-4; the D gene is possibly TRBD1 (6 bases). This CDR3 is built from 15 residues. V lost 4 bases to trimming and J lost 8 bases, with 17 bases between them. Germline V gene sequence: CDR1 LGHNA, CDR2 YSLEER.

This clone has a single count. V and J are TRBV6-5 and TRBJ2-7; D is undetermined. Deletions cut 2 bases from V and 2 bases from J, with 16 bases between. The germline gives CDR1 MNHEY, CDR2 SVGAGI. This CDR3 comprises 16 residues. The CDR3 spells CASSYPDGLGTYEQYF. Here the CDR3 DNA reads TGTGCCAGCAGTTACCCGGACGGATTGGGTACCTACGAGCAGTACTTC.

The chain combines TRBV5-1 with TRBJ1-2; D perhaps matches TRBD1 (5 bases). This CDR3 spans 15 amino acids. Germline-derived CDR1 and CDR2 are SGHRS and YFSETQ. V was pared by 0 bases and J by 2 bases, with 11 bases between. As DNA, the CDR3 is TGCGCCAGCAGCTTGGTAGGGAACAGGAACTATGGCTACACCTTC. It translates to CASSLVGNRNYGYTF. The full variable domain, completed using reference TRBV5-1 and TRBJ1-2, is KAGVTQTPRYLIKTRGQQVTLSCSPISGHRSVSWYQQTPGQGLQFLFEYFSETQRNKGNFPGRFSGRQFSNSRSEMNVSTLELGDSALYLCASSLVGNRNYGYTFGSGTRLTVV.

The rearrangement uses TRBV10-2 and TRBJ2-5; D may be TRBD1 (6 bases). The length of the CDR3 is 17 residues. Germline CDR1 reads WSHSY; CDR2 reads SAAADI. V lost 8 bases, J lost 1 base, and 23 bases lay in between. The CDR3 is CASSPNYRAPSQETQYF. The CDR3 DNA is TGCGCCAGCTCCCCCAACTACAGGGCGCCCTCCCAAGAGACCCAGTACTTC.

The chain links TRBV19 to TRBJ2-2, with D possibly being TRBD2 (6 bases). Germline lookup yields CDR1 LNHDA and CDR2 SQIVND (reference sequence). The CDR3 sequence is 15 residues long. V lost 5 bases and J 8 bases, leaving 18 bases between the germline ends. CDR3 protein: CASSAGRWSSGELFF. In DNA form, the CDR3 reads TGTGCCAGTAGTGCGGGACGGTGGTCCTCGGGGGAGCTGTTTTTT.

The rearrangement uses TRBV30 and TRBJ1-4; TRBD1 matches 8 bases. The germline V gene encodes CDR1 GTSNPN and CDR2 SVGIG (reference sequence). The CDR3 covers 14 residues. V shed 2 bases, J shed 7 bases, and the junction held 6 bases outside the gene matches. The CDR3 is CAWSIGQGGEKLFF. The CDR3 bases are TGTGCCTGGAGTATAGGACAGGGAGGTGAAAAACTGTTTTTT.

The CDR3 DNA sequence: TGTGCCAGTAGTATAGACGCTAGCGGCTCCTACAATGAGCAGTTCTTC. Its translation is CASSIDASGSYNEQFF. V is TRBV19 and J is TRBJ2-1; 7 nucleotides match TRBD2. V dropped 0 bases and J dropped 0; count of bases not matched to a gene: 2. Germline CDR1 is LNHDA and CDR2 is SQIVND (reference sequence). CDR3 length: 16 amino acids.

The rearrangement uses TRBV11-2 and TRBJ1-4, with D maybe TRBD1 (6 bases). The CDR3 totals 15 residues. V lost 0 bases and J lost 7, with 12 bases in between. The V gene's germline CDR1 is SGHAT and CDR2 FQNNGV. CDR3 in DNA: TGTGCCAGCAGCTTAGATGGGGGGCGCGGTGAAAAACTGTTTTTT. It yields the protein CASSLDGGRGEKLFF.

The sample holds one count of this clone. The chain links TRBV5-1 to TRBJ2-7; D call uncertain. V lost 0 bases, J lost 6 bases, and 4 bases lay in between. The CDR3 sequence is 11 residues long. Germline values: CDR1 SGHRS, CDR2 YFSETQ. The CDR3 DNA follows: TGCGCCAGCAGCTTGGGAGGCGAGCAGTACTTC. As protein: CASSLGGEQYF.

The J gene is TRBJ2-5, the V gene TRBV25-1, with 8 nucleotides matching TRBD2. Per the germline V gene, CDR1 is MGHDK and CDR2 is SYGVNS. V was pared by 6 bases and J by 5 bases, with 11 bases of the junction left unmatched. The CDR3 is 15 residues long. Written as DNA, the CDR3 is TGTGCCAGCAGCCCCCTCGCGGGGGGCCTGGAGACCCAGTACTTC. Protein: CASSPLAGGLETQYF.

V usage is TRBV7-2 and J usage is TRBJ2-7, with D possibly matching TRBD1 (5 bases). Germline V gene sequence: CDR1 SGHTA, CDR2 FQGNSA. The CDR3 runs 15 residues. Trimming stripped 5 bases from V and 3 bases from J, with 17 bases between. The CDR3 nucleotides are TGTGCCAGCAGCCAGTATAAGGTTCAGGGCTACGAGCAGTACTTC. Protein: CASSQYKVQGYEQYF.

The chain uses TRBV19 and TRBJ1-2; the D is unclear. CDR1 and CDR2 from the germline V gene are LNHDA and SQIVND (reference sequence). V was shortened by 4 bases and J by 7 bases, with 10 bases between the two germline ends. This CDR3 spans 12 amino acids. The CDR3 region is CASSTDLRGYTF. Here the CDR3 DNA reads TGTGCCAGTAGTACGGACCTCCGTGGCTACACCTTC.